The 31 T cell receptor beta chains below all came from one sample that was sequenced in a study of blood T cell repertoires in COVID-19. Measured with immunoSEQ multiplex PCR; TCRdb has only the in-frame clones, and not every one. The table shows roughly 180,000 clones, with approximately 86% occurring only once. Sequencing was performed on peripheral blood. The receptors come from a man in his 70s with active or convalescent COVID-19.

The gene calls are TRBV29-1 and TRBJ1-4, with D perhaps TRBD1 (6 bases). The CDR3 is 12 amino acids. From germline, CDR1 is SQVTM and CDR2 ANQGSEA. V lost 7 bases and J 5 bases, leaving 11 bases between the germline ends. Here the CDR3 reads CSAGTPNEKLFF. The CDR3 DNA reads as TGCAGCGCCGGGACACCGAATGAAAAACTGTTTTTT.

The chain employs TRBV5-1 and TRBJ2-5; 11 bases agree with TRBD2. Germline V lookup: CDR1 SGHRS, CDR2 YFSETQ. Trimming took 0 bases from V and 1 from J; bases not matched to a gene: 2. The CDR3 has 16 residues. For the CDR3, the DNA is TGCGCCAGCAGCTTGGCTAGCGGGGGGACCCAAGAGACCCAGTACTTC. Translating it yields CASSLASGGTQETQYF. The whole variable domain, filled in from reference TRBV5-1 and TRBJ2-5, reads KAGVTQTPRYLIKTRGQQVTLSCSPISGHRSVSWYQQTPGQGLQFLFEYFSETQRNKGNFPGRFSGRQFSNSRSEMNVSTLELGDSALYLCASSLASGGTQETQYFGPGTRLLVL.

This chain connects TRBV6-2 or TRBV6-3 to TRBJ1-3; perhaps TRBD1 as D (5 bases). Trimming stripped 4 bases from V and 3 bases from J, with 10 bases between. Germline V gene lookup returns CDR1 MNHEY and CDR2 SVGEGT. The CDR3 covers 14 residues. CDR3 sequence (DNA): TGTGCCAGCAGTTCCGGGACTTATGGAAACACCATATATTTT. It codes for CASSSGTYGNTIYF.

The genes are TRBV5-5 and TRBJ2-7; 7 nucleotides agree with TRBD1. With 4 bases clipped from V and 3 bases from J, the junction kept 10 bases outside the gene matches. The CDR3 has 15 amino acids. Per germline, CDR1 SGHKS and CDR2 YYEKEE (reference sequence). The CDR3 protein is CASSPGQPSHYEQYF. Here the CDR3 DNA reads TGTGCCAGCAGCCCGGGACAGCCCTCCCACTACGAGCAGTACTTC. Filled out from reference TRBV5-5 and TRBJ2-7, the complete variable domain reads DAGVTQSPTHLIKTRGQQVTLRCSPISGHKSVSWYQQVLGQGPQFIFQYYEKEERGRGNFPDRFSARQFPNYSSELNVNALLLGDSALYLCASSPGQPSHYEQYFGPGTRLTVT.

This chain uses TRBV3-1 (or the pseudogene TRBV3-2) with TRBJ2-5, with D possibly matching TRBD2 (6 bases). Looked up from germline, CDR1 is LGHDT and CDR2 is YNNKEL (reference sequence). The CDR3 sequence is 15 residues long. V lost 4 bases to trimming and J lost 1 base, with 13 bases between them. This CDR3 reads CASSRSPGLQETQYF. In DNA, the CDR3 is TGTGCCAGCAGCCGATCTCCGGGACTCCAAGAGACCCAGTACTTC.

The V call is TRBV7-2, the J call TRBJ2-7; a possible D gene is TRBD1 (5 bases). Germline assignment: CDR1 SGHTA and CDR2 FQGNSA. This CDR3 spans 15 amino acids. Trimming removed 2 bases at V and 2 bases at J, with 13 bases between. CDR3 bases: TGTGCCAGCAGCTTAAAGGCTACAGGAACCTACGAGCAGTACTTC. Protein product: CASSLKATGTYEQYF.

The CDR3 DNA reads as TGTGCCAGCAGCGCCCCGGGGGAAGTTCCCTTTTCTGGGGCCAACGTCCTGACTTTC. Residues: CASSAPGEVPFSGANVLTF. V and J are TRBV7-9 and TRBJ2-6; TRBD2 might be the D (6 bases). Germline values: CDR1 SEHNR, CDR2 FQNEAQ (reference sequence). CDR3 length equals 19 residues. V was cut by 5 bases and J by 1 base, with 21 bases left in between.

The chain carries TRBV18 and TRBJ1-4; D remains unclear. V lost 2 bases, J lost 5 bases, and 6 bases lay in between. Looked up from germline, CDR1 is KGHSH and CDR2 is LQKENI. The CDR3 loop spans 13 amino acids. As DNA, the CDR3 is TGTGCCAGCTCACCATTCTTGAATGAAAAACTGTTTTTT. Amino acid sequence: CASSPFLNEKLFF.

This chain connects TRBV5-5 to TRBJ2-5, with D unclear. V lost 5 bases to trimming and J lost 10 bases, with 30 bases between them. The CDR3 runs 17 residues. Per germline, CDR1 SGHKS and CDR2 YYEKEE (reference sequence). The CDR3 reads CASSFRLQKLQAVSQYF. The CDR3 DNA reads TGTGCCAGCAGTTTCCGGCTTCAAAAGCTGCAGGCTGTTAGCCAGTACTTC.

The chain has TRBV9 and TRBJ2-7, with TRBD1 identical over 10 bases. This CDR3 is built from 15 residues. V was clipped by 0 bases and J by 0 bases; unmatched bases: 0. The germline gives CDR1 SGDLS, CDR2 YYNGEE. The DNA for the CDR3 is TGTGCCAGCAGCGTAGGGACAGGGGGCTCCTACGAGCAGTACTTC. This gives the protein CASSVGTGGSYEQYF. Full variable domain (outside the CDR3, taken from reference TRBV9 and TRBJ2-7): DSGVTQTPKHLITATGQRVTLRCSPRSGDLSVYWYQQSLDQGLQFLIQYYNGEERAKGNILERFSAQQFPDLHSELNLSSLELGDSALYFCASSVGTGGSYEQYFGPGTRLTVT.

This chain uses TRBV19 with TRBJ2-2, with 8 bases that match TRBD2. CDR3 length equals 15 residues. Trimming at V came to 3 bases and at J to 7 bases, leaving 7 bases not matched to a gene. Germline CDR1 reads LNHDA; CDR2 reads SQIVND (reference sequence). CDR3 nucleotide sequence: TGTGCCAGTAGTATGGGCGGGGGGCCGGTCGGGGAGCTGTTTTTT. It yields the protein CASSMGGGPVGELFF.

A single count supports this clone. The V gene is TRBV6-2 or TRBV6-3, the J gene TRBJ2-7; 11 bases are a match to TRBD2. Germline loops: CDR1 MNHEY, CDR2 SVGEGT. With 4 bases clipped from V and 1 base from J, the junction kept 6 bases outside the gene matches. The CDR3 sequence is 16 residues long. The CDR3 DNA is TGTGCCAGCAGTTCGTGGACTAGCGGGCATTCCTACGAGCAGTACTTC. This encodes CASSSWTSGHSYEQYF.

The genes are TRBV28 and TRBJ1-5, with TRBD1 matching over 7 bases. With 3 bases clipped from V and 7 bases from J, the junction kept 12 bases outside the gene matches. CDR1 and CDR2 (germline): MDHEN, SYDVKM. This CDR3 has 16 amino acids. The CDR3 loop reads CASSFRSGTGEQPQHF. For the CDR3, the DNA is TGTGCCAGCAGTTTTAGGTCTGGTACAGGGGAACAGCCCCAGCATTTT.

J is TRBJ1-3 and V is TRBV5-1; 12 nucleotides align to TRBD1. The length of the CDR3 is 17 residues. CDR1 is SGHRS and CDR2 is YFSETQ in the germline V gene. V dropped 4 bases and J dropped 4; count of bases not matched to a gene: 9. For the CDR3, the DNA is TGCGCCAGCAGCCCAGGGACAGGGGGCTTCTCGGGAAACACCATATATTTT. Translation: CASSPGTGGFSGNTIYF.

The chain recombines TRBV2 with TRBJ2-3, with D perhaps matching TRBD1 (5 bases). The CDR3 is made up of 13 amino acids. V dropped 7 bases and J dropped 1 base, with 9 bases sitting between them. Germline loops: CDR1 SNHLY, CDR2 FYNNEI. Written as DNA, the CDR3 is TGTGCCAGCACCTTGACAGGCACAGATACGCAGTATTTT. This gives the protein CASTLTGTDTQYF.

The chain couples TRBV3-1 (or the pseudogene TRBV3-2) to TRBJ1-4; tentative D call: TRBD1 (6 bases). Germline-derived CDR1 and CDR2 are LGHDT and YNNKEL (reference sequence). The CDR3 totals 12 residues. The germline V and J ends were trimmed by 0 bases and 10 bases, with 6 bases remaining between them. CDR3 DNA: TGTGCCAGCAGCCAAGACAGGGGAAAACTGTTTTTT. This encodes CASSQDRGKLFF.

This chain's CDR3 is CASSPRTGASNTEAFF. CDR3 sequence (DNA): TGTGCCAGCTCACCCCGGACAGGAGCCTCGAACACTGAAGCTTTCTTT. The V call is TRBV18, the J call TRBJ1-1; 7 bases are a match to TRBD1. Looked up from germline, CDR1 is KGHSH and CDR2 is LQKENI. There are 16 residues in the CDR3. The V and J ends lost 3 bases and 1 base, in that order; junction bases with no gene match: 8.

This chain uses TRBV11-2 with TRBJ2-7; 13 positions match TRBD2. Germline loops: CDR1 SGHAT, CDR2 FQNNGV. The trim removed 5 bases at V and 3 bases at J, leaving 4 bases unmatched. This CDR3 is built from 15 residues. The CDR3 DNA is TGTGCCAGCAGCGGGGGACTAGCGGGATTCTACGAGCAGTACTTC. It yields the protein CASSGGLAGFYEQYF.

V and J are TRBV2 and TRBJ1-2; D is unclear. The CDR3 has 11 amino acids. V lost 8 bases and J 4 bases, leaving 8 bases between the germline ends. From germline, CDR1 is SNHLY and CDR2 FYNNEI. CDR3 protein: CASAGVYGYTF. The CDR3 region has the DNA TGTGCCAGCGCAGGCGTCTATGGCTACACCTTC. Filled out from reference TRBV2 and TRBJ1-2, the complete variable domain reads EPEVTQTPSHQVTQMGQEVILRCVPISNHLYFYWYRQILGQKVEFLVSFYNNEISEKSEIFDDQFSVERPDGSNFTLKIRSTKLEDSAMYFCASAGVYGYTFGSGTRLTVV.

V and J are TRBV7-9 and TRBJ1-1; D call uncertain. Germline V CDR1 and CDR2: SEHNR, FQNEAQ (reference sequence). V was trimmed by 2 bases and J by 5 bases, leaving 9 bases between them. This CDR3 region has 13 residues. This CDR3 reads CASSLSPATEAFF. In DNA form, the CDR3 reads TGTGCCAGCAGCTTAAGCCCCGCGACTGAAGCTTTCTTT.

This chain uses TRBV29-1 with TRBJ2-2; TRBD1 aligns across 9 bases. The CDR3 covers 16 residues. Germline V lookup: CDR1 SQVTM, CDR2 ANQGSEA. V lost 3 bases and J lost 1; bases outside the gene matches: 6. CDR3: CSVEDRGYRNTGELFF. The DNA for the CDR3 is TGCAGCGTTGAGGACAGGGGCTACCGGAACACCGGGGAGCTGTTTTTT.

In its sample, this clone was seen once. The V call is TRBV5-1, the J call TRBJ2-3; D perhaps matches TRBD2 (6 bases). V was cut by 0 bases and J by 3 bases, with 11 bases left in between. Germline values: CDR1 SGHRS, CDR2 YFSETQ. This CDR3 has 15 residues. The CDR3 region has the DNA TGCGCCAGCAGCTTGGGTGTCGGGAGTACAGATACGCAGTATTTT. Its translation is CASSLGVGSTDTQYF.

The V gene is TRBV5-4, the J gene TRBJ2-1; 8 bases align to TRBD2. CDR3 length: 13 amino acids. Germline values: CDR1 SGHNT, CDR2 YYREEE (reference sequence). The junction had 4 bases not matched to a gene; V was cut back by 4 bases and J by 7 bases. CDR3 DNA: TGTGCCAGCAGCCCCAGCGGGAGAAATGAGCAGTTCTTC. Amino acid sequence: CASSPSGRNEQFF.

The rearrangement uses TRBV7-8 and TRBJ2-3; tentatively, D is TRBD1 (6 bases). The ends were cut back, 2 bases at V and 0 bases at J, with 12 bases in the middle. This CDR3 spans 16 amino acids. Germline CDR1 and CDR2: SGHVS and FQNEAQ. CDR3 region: CASSLFGQTSTDTQYF. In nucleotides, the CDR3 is TGTGCCAGCAGCTTATTCGGACAGACTAGCACAGATACGCAGTATTTT.

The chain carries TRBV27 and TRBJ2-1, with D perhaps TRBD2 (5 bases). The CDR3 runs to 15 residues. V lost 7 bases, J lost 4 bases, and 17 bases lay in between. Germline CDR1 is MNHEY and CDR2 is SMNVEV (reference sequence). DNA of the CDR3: TGTGCCAGCATGGGAGTAGGCCTAGAATACAATGAGCAGTTCTTC. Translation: CASMGVGLEYNEQFF.

The CDR3 region is CASSPDTHTVGYGYTF. The CDR3 nucleotides are TGTGCCAGCAGCCCCGACACCCACACGGTCGGCTATGGCTACACCTTC. The rearrangement uses TRBV5-5 and TRBJ1-2; D remains ambiguous. The V gene lost 4 bases and the J gene lost 4 bases, with 20 bases spanning the gap. This CDR3 comprises 16 residues. Germline CDR1 is SGHKS and CDR2 is YYEKEE (reference sequence).

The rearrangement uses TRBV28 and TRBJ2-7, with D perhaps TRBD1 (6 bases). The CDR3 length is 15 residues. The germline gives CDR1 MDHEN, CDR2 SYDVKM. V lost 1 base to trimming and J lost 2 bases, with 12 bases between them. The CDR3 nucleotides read TGTGCCAGCAGTTTATTGTCAGGGGACCCCTACGAGCAGTACTTC. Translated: CASSLLSGDPYEQYF.

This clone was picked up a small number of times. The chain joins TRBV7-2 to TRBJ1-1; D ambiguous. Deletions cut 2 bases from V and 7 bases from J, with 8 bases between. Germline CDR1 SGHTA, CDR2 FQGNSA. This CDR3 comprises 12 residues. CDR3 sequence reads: CASSLTHSEAFF. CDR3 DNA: TGTGCCAGCAGCTTAACCCACAGTGAAGCTTTCTTT.

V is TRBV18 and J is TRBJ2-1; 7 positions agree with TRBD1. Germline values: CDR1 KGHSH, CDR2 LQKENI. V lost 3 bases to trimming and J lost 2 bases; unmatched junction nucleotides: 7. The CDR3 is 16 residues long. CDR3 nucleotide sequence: TGTGCCAGCTCACCTCAGGACAGGTTCCCCTACAATGAGCAGTTCTTC. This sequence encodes CASSPQDRFPYNEQFF. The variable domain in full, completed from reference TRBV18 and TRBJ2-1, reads NAGVMQNPRHLVRRRGQEARLRCSPMKGHSHVYWYRQLPEEGLKFMVYLQKENIIDESGMPKERFSAEFPKEGPSILRIQQVVRGDSAAYFCASSPQDRFPYNEQFFGPGTRLTVL.

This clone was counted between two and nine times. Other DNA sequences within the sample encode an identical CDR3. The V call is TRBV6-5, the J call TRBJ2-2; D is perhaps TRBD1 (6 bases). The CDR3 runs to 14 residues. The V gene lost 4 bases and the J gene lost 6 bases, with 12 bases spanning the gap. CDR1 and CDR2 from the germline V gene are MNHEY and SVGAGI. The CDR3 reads CASSSTQGSGELFF. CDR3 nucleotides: TGTGCCAGCAGTTCCACCCAGGGGTCCGGGGAGCTGTTTTTT.

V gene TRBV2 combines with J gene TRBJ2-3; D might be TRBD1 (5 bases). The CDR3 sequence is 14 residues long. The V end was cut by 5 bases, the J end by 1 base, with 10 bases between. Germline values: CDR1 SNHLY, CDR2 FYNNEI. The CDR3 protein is CASSSVGGTDTQYF. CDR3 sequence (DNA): TGTGCCAGCAGTTCGGTAGGGGGCACAGATACGCAGTATTTT.